This T cell receptor (beta chain) was sequenced in a study of shared clonotypes between healthy human individuals. Each sample came from a Caucasian adult donor living in Nashville, Tennessee. The V segment lost 6 bases and the J segment 0 bases; nucleotides outside the gene matches: 8. The germline gives CDR1 MNHNY, CDR2 SVGAGI (reference sequence). This CDR3 spans 15 amino acids. Only in-frame clones appear in the TCRdb table, and some are missing; sequencing was by immunoSEQ multiplex PCR. The table shows approximately 2.1 million clones, with 85% to 95% occurring only once. The material sequenced was naive CD4+ T cells from PBMCs. Subset reported: CD45RA+ positively selected. V gene TRBV6-6 combines with J gene TRBJ2-7; 7 bases align to TRBD2. This TCR derives from a man younger than 35 in good health. Some clones in this sample may be carry-over from other donors' samples. The CDR3 region is CASSRLAGPSYEQYF. CDR3 coding DNA: TGTGCCAGCAGCCGGTTAGCGGGTCCCTCCTACGAGCAGTACTTC.